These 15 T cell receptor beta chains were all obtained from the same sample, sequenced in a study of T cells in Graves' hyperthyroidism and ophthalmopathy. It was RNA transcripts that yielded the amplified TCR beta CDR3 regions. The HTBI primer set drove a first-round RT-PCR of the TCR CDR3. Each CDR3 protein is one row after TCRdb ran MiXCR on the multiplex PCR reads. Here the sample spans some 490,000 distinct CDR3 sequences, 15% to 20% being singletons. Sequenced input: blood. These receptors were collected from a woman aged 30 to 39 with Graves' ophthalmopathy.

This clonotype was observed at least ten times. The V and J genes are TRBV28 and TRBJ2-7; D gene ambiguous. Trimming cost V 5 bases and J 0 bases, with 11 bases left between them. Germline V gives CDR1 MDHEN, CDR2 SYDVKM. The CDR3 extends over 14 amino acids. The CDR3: CASSGFLISYEQYF. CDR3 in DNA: TGTGCCAGCAGTGGGTTCCTGATCTCCTACGAGCAGTACTTC. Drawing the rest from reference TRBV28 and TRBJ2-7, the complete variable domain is DVKVTQSSRYLVKRTGEKVFLECVQDMDHENMFWYRQDPGLGLRLIYFSYDVKMKEKGDIPEGYSVSREKKERFSLILESASTNQTSMYLCASSGFLISYEQYFGPGTRLTVT.

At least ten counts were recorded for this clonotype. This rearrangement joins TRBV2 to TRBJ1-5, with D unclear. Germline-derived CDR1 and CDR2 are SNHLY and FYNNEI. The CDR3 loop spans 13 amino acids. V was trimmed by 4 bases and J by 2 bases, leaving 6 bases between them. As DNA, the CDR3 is TGTGCCAGCAGTGTTCAGCGCAATCAGCCCCAGCATTTT. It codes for CASSVQRNQPQHF.

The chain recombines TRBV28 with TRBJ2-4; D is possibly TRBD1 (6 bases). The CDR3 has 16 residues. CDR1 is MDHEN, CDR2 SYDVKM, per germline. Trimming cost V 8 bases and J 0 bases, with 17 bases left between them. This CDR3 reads CASQHRELLAKNIQYF. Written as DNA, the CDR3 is TGTGCCAGCCAGCACAGGGAACTCCTAGCCAAAAACATTCAGTACTTC.

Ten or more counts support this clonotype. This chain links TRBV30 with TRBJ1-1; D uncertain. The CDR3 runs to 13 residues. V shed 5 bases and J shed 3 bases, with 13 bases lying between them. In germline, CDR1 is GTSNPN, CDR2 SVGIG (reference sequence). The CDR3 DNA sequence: TGTGCCTGGGCCTTAGGAGGGTACACTGAAGCTTTCTTT. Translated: CAWALGGYTEAFF.

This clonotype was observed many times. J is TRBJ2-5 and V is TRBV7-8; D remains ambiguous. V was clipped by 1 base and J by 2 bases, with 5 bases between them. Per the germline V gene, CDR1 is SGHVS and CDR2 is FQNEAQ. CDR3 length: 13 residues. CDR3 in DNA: TGTGCCAGCAGCTTAGGTACTCAAGAGACCCAGTACTTC. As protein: CASSLGTQETQYF.

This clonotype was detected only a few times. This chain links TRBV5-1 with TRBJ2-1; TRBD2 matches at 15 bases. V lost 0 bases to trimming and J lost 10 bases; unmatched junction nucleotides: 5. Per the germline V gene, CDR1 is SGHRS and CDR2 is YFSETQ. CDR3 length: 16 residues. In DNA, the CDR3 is TGCGCCAGCAGCTTGGGGACTAGCGGGAGGGCGGGCGAGCAGTTCTTC. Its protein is CASSLGTSGRAGEQFF.

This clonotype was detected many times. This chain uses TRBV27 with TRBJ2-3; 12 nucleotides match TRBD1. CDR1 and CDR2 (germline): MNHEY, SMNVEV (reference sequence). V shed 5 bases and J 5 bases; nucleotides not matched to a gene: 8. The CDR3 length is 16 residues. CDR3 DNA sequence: TGTGCCAGCAGTGCCCGGGACAGGGGGCCGGGAGATACGCAGTATTTT. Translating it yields CASSARDRGPGDTQYF.

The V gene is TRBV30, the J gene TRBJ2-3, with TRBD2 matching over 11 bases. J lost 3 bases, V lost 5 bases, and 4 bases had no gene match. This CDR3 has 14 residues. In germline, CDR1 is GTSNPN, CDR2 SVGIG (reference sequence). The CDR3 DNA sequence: TGTGCCTGGGCCCGGACTAGCGGGACAGATACGCAGTATTTT. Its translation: CAWARTSGTDTQYF.

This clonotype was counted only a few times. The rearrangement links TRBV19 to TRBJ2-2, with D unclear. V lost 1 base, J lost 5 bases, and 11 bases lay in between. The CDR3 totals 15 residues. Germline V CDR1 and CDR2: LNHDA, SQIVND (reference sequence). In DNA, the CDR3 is TGTGCCAGTAGTATAGCTAGAGGTCGGACCGGGGAGCTGTTTTTT. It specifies CASSIARGRTGELFF.

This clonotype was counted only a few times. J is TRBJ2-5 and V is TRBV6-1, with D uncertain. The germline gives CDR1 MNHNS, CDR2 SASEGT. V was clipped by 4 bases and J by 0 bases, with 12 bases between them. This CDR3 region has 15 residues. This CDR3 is CASSGTRSYQETQYF. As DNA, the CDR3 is TGTGCCAGCAGTGGGACGCGGTCCTACCAAGAGACCCAGTACTTC.

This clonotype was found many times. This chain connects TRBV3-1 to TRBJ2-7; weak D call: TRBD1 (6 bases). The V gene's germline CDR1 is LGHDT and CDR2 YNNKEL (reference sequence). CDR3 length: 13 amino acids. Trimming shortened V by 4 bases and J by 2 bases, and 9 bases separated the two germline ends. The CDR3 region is CASSLRQAYEQYF. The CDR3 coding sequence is TGTGCCAGCAGCCTTCGACAGGCCTACGAGCAGTACTTC.

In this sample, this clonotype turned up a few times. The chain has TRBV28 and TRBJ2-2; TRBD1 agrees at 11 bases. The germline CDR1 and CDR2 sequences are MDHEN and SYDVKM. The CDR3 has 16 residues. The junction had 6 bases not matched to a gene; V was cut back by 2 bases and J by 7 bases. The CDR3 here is CASSLGGQGASGELFF. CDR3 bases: TGTGCCAGCAGTTTAGGCGGACAGGGGGCGAGCGGGGAGCTGTTTTTT.

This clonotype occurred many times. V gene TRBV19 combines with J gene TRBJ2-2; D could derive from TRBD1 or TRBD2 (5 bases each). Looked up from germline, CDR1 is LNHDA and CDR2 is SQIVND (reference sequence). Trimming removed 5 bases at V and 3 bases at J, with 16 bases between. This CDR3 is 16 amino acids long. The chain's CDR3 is CASSRERGLDTGELFF. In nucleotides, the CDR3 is TGTGCCAGTAGTCGGGAAAGGGGCCTCGACACCGGGGAGCTGTTTTTT.

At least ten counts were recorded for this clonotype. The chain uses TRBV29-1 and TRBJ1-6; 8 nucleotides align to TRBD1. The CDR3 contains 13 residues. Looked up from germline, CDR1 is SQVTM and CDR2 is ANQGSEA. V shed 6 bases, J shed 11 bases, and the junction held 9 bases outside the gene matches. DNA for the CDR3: TGCAGCGTGGACCAGGGGGCTGGTGCACCCCTCCACTTT. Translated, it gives CSVDQGAGAPLHF.

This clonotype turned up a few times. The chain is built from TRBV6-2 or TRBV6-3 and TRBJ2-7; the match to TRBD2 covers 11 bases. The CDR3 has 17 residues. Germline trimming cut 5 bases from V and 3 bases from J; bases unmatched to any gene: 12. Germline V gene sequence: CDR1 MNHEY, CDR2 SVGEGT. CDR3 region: CASSTLITSGSYYEQYF. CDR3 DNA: TGTGCCAGCAGTACCCTCATTACTAGCGGGAGTTACTACGAGCAGTACTTC.